This T cell receptor beta chain came from a study of radiation and T cells in renal cell carcinoma. Study results and limitations: In blood, top tumor clones expanded by 2 weeks, shrinking by 4.

There are 14 residues in the CDR3. With 2 bases removed from V and 4 bases from J, the gap between germline ends came to 8 bases. CDR1 and CDR2 (germline): MNHEY, SVGAGI. The time point is: blood 2 weeks post-SBRT. Described treatment: 15 Gy SBRT to primary tumor, nephrectomy 4 weeks later. Using immunoSEQ multiplex PCR, the repertoire was profiled, and TCRdb retains in-frame clones only, with some absent. The profile shows 120,000 or so clones, over 75% of them singletons. With regard to this clone: The antigen remains unidentified.

The sample was blood, taken from a patient whose treatment included radiotherapy and nephrectomy. This receptor was taken from a man between 45 and 60 years old with renal cell carcinoma. V gene TRBV6-5 combines with J gene TRBJ2-2; D unresolved. CDR3 nucleotides: TGTGCCAGCAGTTACCAATGGACCACCGGGGAGCTGTTTTTT. It specifies CASSYQWTTGELFF.